This entry describes one T cell receptor (beta chain). Original processing notes: Amplification of reference gene primers provided the estimated nucleated cell counts. This table comes from immunoSEQ multiplex PCR, and its TCRdb copy is limited to in-frame clones, with some not included. Clonal size and the V and J genes are those of that table, whereas D and trimming came from the DNA. The sample contains more than 150,000 clones, approximately 87% of which appear only once. The data were taken from a study of blood T cell repertoires in COVID-19. Study background: Spain, Italy and the United States supplied samples that represented acute and convalescent COVID-19. Sources were T cells, B-cell-depleted T cells, or PBMCs; the material itself was cDNA or gDNA.

The germline CDR1 and CDR2 sequences are MNHEY and SMNVEV (reference sequence). Trimming took 6 bases from V and 4 from J, leaving 15 bases between them. This CDR3 is built from 14 residues. Sequenced sample: peripheral blood. The chain employs TRBV27 and TRBJ1-1; D not certain. This receptor was obtained from a man between 65 and 85 years old with active or convalescent COVID-19. The CDR3 protein is CASSQGNGGTEAFF. DNA for the CDR3: TGTGCCAGCAGCCAAGGGAATGGAGGCACTGAAGCTTTCTTT.